The 7 T cell receptor beta chains in this list originate from one sample, sequenced in a study of shared clonotypes between healthy human individuals. The naive CD8 subset, CD45RO-negative cells positively selected for CCR7, excluded terminally differentiated effector memory CD45RA+ cells. TCRdb's copy holds only in-frame clones and misses some; the assay was immunoSEQ multiplex PCR. The sample holds about 2.2 million clones, around 93% seen once. Source material: naive CD8+ T cells from PBMCs. The origin of the receptors is a man aged 18 to 29 in good health. Some clones in this sample may be carry-over from other donors' samples.

This clone was picked up one time. The gene calls are TRBV28 and TRBJ2-3; no firm D call. Germline CDR1 is MDHEN and CDR2 is SYDVKM. V shed 3 bases and J shed 0 bases, with 10 bases lying between them. The CDR3 extends over 15 amino acids. The CDR3 loop reads CASSFTYSSTDTQYF. CDR3 sequence (DNA): TGTGCCAGCAGTTTTACATATTCTAGCACAGATACGCAGTATTTT.

The J gene is TRBJ2-2, the V gene TRBV27; 11 bases map to TRBD2. Germline V gene data show CDR1 as MNHEY and CDR2 as SMNVEV (reference sequence). V dropped 5 bases and J dropped 3; count of bases not matched to a gene: 17. CDR3 length: 20 residues. CDR3 amino acids: CASSKLRGGSGRADTGELFF. CDR3 nucleotides: TGTGCCAGCAGTAAACTCCGGGGTGGTAGCGGGAGGGCCGACACCGGGGAGCTGTTTTTT.

The CDR3 sequence: CASSLRLADIQETQYF. The CDR3 bases are TGCGCCAGCAGCCTGCGACTAGCGGACATCCAAGAGACCCAGTACTTC. This chain connects TRBV4-1 to TRBJ2-5; 9 nucleotides match TRBD2. The CDR3 length is 16 residues. Per germline, CDR1 MGHRA and CDR2 YSYEKL. Trimming removed 4 bases from V and 1 base from J; junction bases left unmatched: 7.

V is TRBV4-1 and J is TRBJ1-3; D gene uncertain. The ends were cut back, 0 bases at V and 10 bases at J, with 13 bases in the middle. Germline loops: CDR1 MGHRA, CDR2 YSYEKL. The CDR3 totals 14 residues. The CDR3 region has the DNA TGCGCCAGCAGCCAAGATCCATCCAAGGAGACCATATATTTT. Protein product: CASSQDPSKETIYF.

The CDR3 bases are TGTGCCAGCTCACCCGTCGACAGCTCTGGGGCCAACGTCCTGACTTTC. It yields the protein CASSPVDSSGANVLTF. This chain links TRBV18 with TRBJ2-6; the D gene is possibly TRBD1 (5 bases). Trimming removed 3 bases at V and 0 bases at J, with 9 bases between. The germline gives CDR1 KGHSH, CDR2 LQKENI. The CDR3 runs to 16 residues.

The chain is built from TRBV19 and TRBJ1-2, with TRBD1 identical over 9 bases. CDR1 and CDR2 from the germline V gene are LNHDA and SQIVND (reference sequence). V trimming: 2 bases; J trimming: 2 bases; junction bases outside the gene matches: 9. The CDR3 sequence is 17 residues long. CDR3 region: CASSIRDRASINYGYTF. In DNA form, the CDR3 reads TGTGCCAGTAGTATAAGGGACAGGGCCTCTATAAACTATGGCTACACCTTC. Supplemented by reference TRBV19 and TRBJ1-2, the full variable domain reads DGGITQSPKYLFRKEGQNVTLSCEQNLNHDAMYWYRQDPGQGLRLIYYSQIVNDFQKGDIAEGYSVSREKKESFPLTVTSAQKNPTAFYLCASSIRDRASINYGYTFGSGTRLTVV.

This clone was seen only once. This chain uses TRBV14 with TRBJ2-1; D gene ambiguous. This CDR3 has 15 amino acids. V was shortened by 1 base and J by 3 bases, with 10 bases between the two germline ends. CDR1 is SGHDN, CDR2 FVKESK, per germline. Written as DNA, the CDR3 is TGTGCCAGCAGCCAAGCCCTAGAAGGCTACAATGAGCAGTTCTTC. It codes for CASSQALEGYNEQFF. Full variable domain (rest looked up from reference TRBV14 and TRBJ2-1): EAGVTQFPSHSVIEKGQTVTLRCDPISGHDNLYWYRRVMGKEIKFLLHFVKESKQDESGMPNNRFLAERTGGTYSTLKVQPAELEDSGVYFCASSQALEGYNEQFFGPGTRLTVL.